The rows below give T cell receptor beta chains drawn from one sample of a study of T cells in localized non-small cell lung cancer. Assay used: immunoSEQ multiplex PCR; TCRdb lists only in-frame clones, some missing. The profile shows roughly 1,400 clones, about 23% of them singletons. The specimen comprised lung tumor tissue, sampled before any cancer treatment. The receptors here all came from a female donor at least 60 years old with stage II lung adenocarcinoma. Each CDR3 is given with its conserved first and last residue. Each record gives: CDR3 length, J gene, V gene, D gene, clone size, CDR3 DNA, CDR3 protein. D genes are given only for firm matches. Only part of the rows carry a size: once, few, many, or a class if the clone is expanded.

length: 16; J: TRBJ2-7; V: TRBV19; D: TRBD1; size: -; DNA: TGTGCCAGTAGTATAGATTCAACAGGGGGCAGGTACGAGCAGTACTTC; CDR3: CASSIDSTGGRYEQYF
length: 15; J: TRBJ2-1; V: TRBV11-3; D: TRBD2; size: few; DNA: TGTGCCAGCAGCTTAGAGCGCGGGAGCAACAATGAGCAGTTCTTC; CDR3: CASSLERGSNNEQFF
length: 17; J: TRBJ2-3; V: TRBV28; D: -; size: -; DNA: TGTGCCAGCAGTTTAGGCGGAGAGGCCGCGAGCACAGATACGCAGTATTTT; CDR3: CASSLGGEAASTDTQYF
length: 17; J: TRBJ1-3; V: TRBV15; D: -; size: few; DNA: TGTGCCACCAGCAGAGGCTCGGGACAACGCTCTGGAAACACCATATATTTT; CDR3: CATSRGSGQRSGNTIYF
length: 15; J: TRBJ2-1; V: TRBV10-3; D: -; size: few; DNA: TGTGCCAGCTCCAAGGGGGGGTCCTCCTACAATGAGCAGTTCTTC; CDR3: CASSKGGSSYNEQFF
length: 16; J: TRBJ2-5; V: TRBV28; D: TRBD2; size: -; DNA: TGTGCCAGTGAACCGGGACTAGCGGGAGGGGCCGAGACCCAGTACTTC; CDR3: CASEPGLAGGAETQYF
length: 18; J: TRBJ1-6; V: TRBV6-8; D: TRBD1; size: few; DNA: TGTGCCAGCAGTTACTACCTGCTCAGACAGGGGGATAATTCACCCCTCCACTTT; CDR3: CASSYYLLRQGDNSPLHF
length: 16; J: TRBJ2-2; V: TRBV28; D: TRBD2; size: few; DNA: TGTGCCAGCAGCCTCGGACTAGCGGGAGGGACCGGGGAGCTGTTTTTT; CDR3: CASSLGLAGGTGELFF
length: 15; J: TRBJ2-1; V: TRBV11-3; D: TRBD1; size: large; DNA: TGTGCCAGCAGCTCCCCCGGACAGGGAATTTGGGAGCAGTTCTTC; CDR3: CASSSPGQGIWEQFF
length: 14; J: TRBJ2-1; V: TRBV9; D: -; size: few; DNA: TGTGCCAGCAGTAATGACGACGGATACAATGAGCAGTTCTTC; CDR3: CASSNDDGYNEQFF
length: 13; J: TRBJ1-4; V: TRBV18; D: -; size: -; DNA: TGTGCCAGCTCACCCAGTTTAAATGAAAAACTGTTTTTT; CDR3: CASSPSLNEKLFF
length: 15; J: TRBJ2-3; V: TRBV19; D: -; size: few; DNA: TGTGCCAGTAGTCTAGGACTAATAGCCACAGATACGCAGTATTTT; CDR3: CASSLGLIATDTQYF
length: 13; J: TRBJ1-4; V: TRBV6-8; D: -; size: large; DNA: TGTGCCAGCAGACCGGCGGGTAATGAAAAACTGTTTTTT; CDR3: CASRPAGNEKLFF
length: 15; J: TRBJ2-7; V: TRBV19; D: TRBD2; size: -; DNA: TGTGCCAGTAGAAGTTATGGGACTAGTAAGGACGAGCAGTACTTC; CDR3: CASRSYGTSKDEQYF
length: 16; J: TRBJ2-7; V: TRBV11-3; D: -; size: -; DNA: TGTGCCAGCAGCTTAGGGTTGTTGCAGGGCGGCTACGAGCAGTACTTC; CDR3: CASSLGLLQGGYEQYF
length: 14; J: TRBJ2-7; V: TRBV5-1; D: TRBD1; size: -; DNA: TGCGCCAGCAGTCCCGGGACAGGGGGCTACGAGCAGTACTTC; CDR3: CASSPGTGGYEQYF
length: 13; J: TRBJ1-3; V: TRBV28; D: -; size: few; DNA: TGTGCCAGCAGTCAAGGGGCCCCAAACACCATATATTTT; CDR3: CASSQGAPNTIYF
length: 13; J: TRBJ1-1; V: TRBV19; D: -; size: few; DNA: TGTGCCAGTAGTATAGCGCGCGGCGATGAAGCTTTCTTT; CDR3: CASSIARGDEAFF
length: 12; J: TRBJ2-7; V: TRBV19; D: -; size: -; DNA: TGTGCCAGTAGCGGGGTGTCCTACGAGCAGTACTTC; CDR3: CASSGVSYEQYF
length: 14; J: TRBJ1-2; V: TRBV9; D: -; size: few; DNA: TGTGCCAGCAGCGTAGTTAGTAGCTACAGCAGCTACACCTTC; CDR3: CASSVVSSYSSYTF
length: 16; J: TRBJ2-1; V: TRBV12-2; D: -; size: -; DNA: TGTGCCACCCAGATTGGGGGCGGGAGGGCCCCCAATGAGCAGTTCTTC; CDR3: CATQIGGGRAPNEQFF
length: 17; J: TRBJ2-2; V: TRBV9; D: TRBD1; size: few; DNA: TGTGCCAGCAGCGTAGGCATCGGGACAGGGGTCCCCGGGGAGCTGTTTTTT; CDR3: CASSVGIGTGVPGELFF
length: 16; J: TRBJ2-4; V: TRBV11-3; D: -; size: -; DNA: TGTGCCAGCAGCTTCCGGACAGTCCTAGCCAAAAACATTCAGTACTTC; CDR3: CASSFRTVLAKNIQYF
length: 15; J: TRBJ2-1; V: TRBV11-3; D: -; size: -; DNA: TGTGCCAGCAGCTTGCTGGGGGCCTCCTACAATGAGCAGTTCTTC; CDR3: CASSLLGASYNEQFF
length: 14; J: TRBJ2-7; V: TRBV28; D: -; size: few; DNA: TGTGCCAGCACCCTCCCCGGCGCCCCCTCTATCCAGTACTTC; CDR3: CASTLPGAPSIQYF
length: 13; J: TRBJ1-1; V: TRBV16; D: -; size: few; DNA: TGTGCCAGCAGCCTGCATCGCCGTGCAGAAGCTTTCTTT; CDR3: CASSLHRRAEAFF
length: 17; J: TRBJ2-6; V: TRBV11-3; D: TRBD1; size: few; DNA: TGTGCCAGCAGCCGATCGGAAGGGGGCGCTGGGGCCAACGTCCTGACTTTC; CDR3: CASSRSEGGAGANVLTF
length: 15; J: TRBJ2-5; V: TRBV11-3; D: TRBD2; size: few; DNA: TGTGCCAGCAGCCCGGGACTAGCGGGAGAAGAGACCCAGTACTTC; CDR3: CASSPGLAGEETQYF
length: 16; J: TRBJ2-2; V: TRBV11-3; D: TRBD2; size: few; DNA: TGTGCCAGCAGCCATGGGCTAGCGGGGAACACCGGGGAGCTGTTTTTT; CDR3: CASSHGLAGNTGELFF
length: 15; J: TRBJ1-1; V: TRBV11-3; D: -; size: few; DNA: TGTGCCAGCAGCTTAGATGAGACAAGGAACACTGAAGCTTTCTTT; CDR3: CASSLDETRNTEAFF
length: 14; J: TRBJ2-2; V: TRBV10-3; D: -; size: -; DNA: TGTGCCGCCCGAGATGGGGGGACTGACGGGGAGCTGTTTTTT; CDR3: CAARDGGTDGELFF
length: 13; J: TRBJ2-2; V: TRBV9; D: -; size: -; DNA: TGTGCCAGCAGATCGGACCAAACCGGGGAGCTGTTTTTT; CDR3: CASRSDQTGELFF
length: 16; J: TRBJ1-4; V: TRBV28; D: -; size: -; DNA: TGTGCCAGCAGTAAATACAGGGCCGGGGCTAATGAAAAACTGTTTTTT; CDR3: CASSKYRAGANEKLFF
length: 16; J: TRBJ2-2; V: TRBV19; D: -; size: -; DNA: TGTGCCAGTAGTATATGGCGGCCTACCACCACCGGGGAGCTGTTTTTT; CDR3: CASSIWRPTTTGELFF
length: 13; J: TRBJ1-5; V: TRBV9; D: TRBD1; size: few; DNA: TGTGCCAGCAACGGACAGGGAAATCAGCCCCAGCATTTT; CDR3: CASNGQGNQPQHF
length: 15; J: TRBJ1-4; V: TRBV5-1; D: -; size: -; DNA: TGCGCCAGCAGCGGGGCAGGCGGCCCTAATGAAAAACTGTTTTTT; CDR3: CASSGAGGPNEKLFF
length: 15; J: TRBJ2-7; V: TRBV4-1; D: -; size: few; DNA: TGCGCCAGCAGCCGGGCATACAGGGACTCCTACGAGCAGTACTTC; CDR3: CASSRAYRDSYEQYF
length: 14; J: TRBJ1-5; V: TRBV6-8; D: TRBD1; size: medium-sized; DNA: TGTGCCAGCAGGGGACAGGGAGAGGGACAGCCCCAGCATTTT; CDR3: CASRGQGEGQPQHF
length: 15; J: TRBJ2-7; V: TRBV11-3; D: TRBD1; size: medium-sized; DNA: TGTGCCAGCAGCCCGAAAAGGGACAGGGGTTACGAGCAGTACTTC; CDR3: CASSPKRDRGYEQYF
length: 17; J: TRBJ2-5; V: TRBV11-3; D: TRBD2; size: -; DNA: TGTGCCAGCAGCTTAAAACCCGGGCTAGCGGGGAAAGAGACCCAGTACTTC; CDR3: CASSLKPGLAGKETQYF